This T cell receptor (beta chain) comes out of a study of blood T cells in healthy people across ages. Study-wide points: A greater number of naive CD4+ cells and higher diversity distinguished long-lived donors from aged donors.

Each sample yielded at least 6 micrograms of PBMC total RNA. The germline V and J ends were trimmed by 0 bases and 8 bases, with 3 bases remaining between them. The CDR3 contains 11 residues. From germline, CDR1 is MNHNY and CDR2 SVGAGI (reference sequence). PCR was performed a second time for about 6 to 12 cycles using a sample-barcoded 5' primer and a J-beta primer mix. Each cDNA molecule was tagged by a template-switch adaptor that had 12 random nucleotides. From the 5' RACE reads, TCRdb called clonotypes with MiXCR, one entry per CDR3 protein. Seen here are 630,000 or so distinct CDR3 sequences, roughly 32% observed once, and the top ten hold 15% to 17%. Concerning this clonotype: Its antigen remains unidentified. This clone may be a read error of a much larger clone one base away.

This TCR was sampled from an elderly woman in good health. The sample was blood. This chain joins TRBV6-6 and TRBJ2-3, with no clear D. For the CDR3, the DNA is TGTGCCAGCAGTTACTCATGTACGCAGTATTTT. Translation: CASSYSCTQYF.